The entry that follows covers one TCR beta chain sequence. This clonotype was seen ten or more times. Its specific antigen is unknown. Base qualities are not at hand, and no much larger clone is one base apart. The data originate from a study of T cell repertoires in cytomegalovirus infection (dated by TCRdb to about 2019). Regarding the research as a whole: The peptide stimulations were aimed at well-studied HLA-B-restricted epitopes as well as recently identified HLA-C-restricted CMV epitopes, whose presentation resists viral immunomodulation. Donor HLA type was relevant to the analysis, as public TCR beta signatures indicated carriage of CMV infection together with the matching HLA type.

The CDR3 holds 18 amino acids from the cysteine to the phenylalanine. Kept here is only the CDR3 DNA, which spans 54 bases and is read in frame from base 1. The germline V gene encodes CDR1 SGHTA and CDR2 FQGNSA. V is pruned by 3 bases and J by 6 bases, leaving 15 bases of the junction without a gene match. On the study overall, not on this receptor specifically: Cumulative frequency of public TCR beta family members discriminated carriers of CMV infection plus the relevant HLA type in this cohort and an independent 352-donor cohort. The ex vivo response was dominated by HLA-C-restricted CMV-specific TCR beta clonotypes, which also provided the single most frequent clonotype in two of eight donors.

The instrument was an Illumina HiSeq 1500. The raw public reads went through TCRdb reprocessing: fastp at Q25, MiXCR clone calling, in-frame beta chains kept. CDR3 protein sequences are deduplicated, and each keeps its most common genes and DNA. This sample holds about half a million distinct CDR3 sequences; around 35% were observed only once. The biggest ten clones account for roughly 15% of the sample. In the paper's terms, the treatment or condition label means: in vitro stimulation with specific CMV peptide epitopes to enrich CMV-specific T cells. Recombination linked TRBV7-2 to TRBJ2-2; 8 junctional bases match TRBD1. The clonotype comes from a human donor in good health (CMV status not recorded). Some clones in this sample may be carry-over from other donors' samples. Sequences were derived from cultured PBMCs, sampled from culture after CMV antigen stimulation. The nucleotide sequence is TGTGCCAGCAGCTTTTCCCGGACAGGGTTTTCTTTGCCCGGGGAGCTGTTTTTT. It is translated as CASSFSRTGFSLPGELFF.